This T cell receptor beta chain was recorded in a study of T cell repertoires in cytomegalovirus infection (dated 2019 in TCRdb). As for the study more broadly: Because public TCR beta signatures pointed to carriage of CMV infection together with the matching HLA type, the HLA type of each donor mattered for the analysis.

Overall results and qualifications from the work: Carriers of CMV infection plus the relevant HLA type were discriminated by the cumulative frequency of public TCR beta family members in the study cohort and in an independent roughly 370-donor cohort. The ex vivo response was dominated by HLA-C-restricted CMV-specific TCR beta clonotypes, which also provided the single most frequent clonotype in two of eight donors.

TCRdb names Illumina HiSeq 1500 as the instrument used. The raw public data were reprocessed by TCRdb itself: fastp quality trimming at Q25, MiXCR clonotype calling, in-frame beta chains only. Duplicate CDR3 protein sequences are folded into a single record with the most common DNA and genes. The sample profile shows 480,000 or so distinct CDR3 sequences; roughly 10% of them were found once. Roughly 10% of the sample lies in the top ten. The table lists this clonotype with a few counts. Its antigen remains undetermined. There are no base qualities to consult, and no much larger clone falls within one base. CDR1 and CDR2, per the germline V gene (reference sequence), are MNHNY and SVGAGI. Trimming takes 2 bases from V and 4 bases from J, and the germline ends sit 6 bases apart. From the cysteine through the phenylalanine, the CDR3 covers 13 amino acids. The read is trimmed to its CDR3 DNA, 39 bases read in frame from base 1.

The source of this sequence is a human donor in good health (CMV status not recorded). Some clones in this sample may be carry-over from other donors' samples. The sample consisted of PBMCs. The rearrangement combines TRBV6-6 with TRBJ1-5; too little of a D gene remains to name it. Read as DNA, the sequence is TGTGCCAGCAGTTACGTGGGGAATCAGCCCCAGCATTTT. The encoded protein is CASSYVGNQPQHF.